What follows is one T cell receptor (beta chain) and its context. V lost 2 bases and J lost 6, with 5 bases in between. Germline V gene lookup returns CDR1 MRHNA and CDR2 SNTAGT. The length of the CDR3 is 12 residues. Generated by immunoSEQ multiplex PCR, the TCRdb table keeps only in-frame clones and is missing some. Of more than 100,000 clones in the sample, roughly nine tenths were seen once. This specimen comes from a study of T cell responses to AZD1222 COVID-19 vaccine. The receptor was derived from an adult in good health. Material: peripheral blood, obtained on day 0 of AZD1222 vaccination. J is TRBJ1-5 and V is TRBV6-4; no clear D. CDR3 sequence: CASSDPPQPQHF. The CDR3 DNA is TGTGCCAGCAGTGACCCCCCTCAGCCCCAGCATTTT.